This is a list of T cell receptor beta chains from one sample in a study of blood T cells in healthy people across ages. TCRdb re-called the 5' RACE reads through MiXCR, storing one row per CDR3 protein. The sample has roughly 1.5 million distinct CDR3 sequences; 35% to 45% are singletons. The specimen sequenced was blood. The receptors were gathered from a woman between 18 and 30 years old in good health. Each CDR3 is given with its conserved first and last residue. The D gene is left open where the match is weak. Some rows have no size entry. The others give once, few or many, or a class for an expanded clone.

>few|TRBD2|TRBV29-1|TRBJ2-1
TGCAGCGTACTGCTAAGGCGGGAGGACCCCCCAATTTACAATGAGCAGTTCTTC
CSVLLRREDPPIYNEQFF
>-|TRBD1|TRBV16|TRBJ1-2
TGTGCCAGTAGCCAATTCCGAAAGGGGGCCGACTATGGCTACACCTTC
CASSQFRKGADYGYTF
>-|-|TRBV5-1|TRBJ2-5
TGCGCCAGCCAGGTAGCTGGTACCTCCTACAATGAGCAGTACTTC
CASQVAGTSYNEQYF
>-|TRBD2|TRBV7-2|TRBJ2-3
TGTGCCAGCAGCGTGAGACTAGCGGGTAGCACAGATACGCAGTATTTT
CASSVRLAGSTDTQYF
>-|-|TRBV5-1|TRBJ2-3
TGCGCCAGCAGCTTGGTCGTGGGGTTCCACGGCACAGATACGCAGGATTTT
CASSLVVGFHGTDTQDF
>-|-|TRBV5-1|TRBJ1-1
TGCGCCAGCAGCGGGCAGAACCGCATGAACACTGGAGCTTTCTTT
CASSGQNRMNTGAFF
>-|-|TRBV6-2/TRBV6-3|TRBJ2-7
TGTGCCAGCAGTTACACAGACGGGTACAATGAGCAGTACTTC
CASSYTDGYNEQYF
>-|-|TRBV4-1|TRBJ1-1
TGCGCCAGCGTTTCAGACACTGAAGCTTTCTTT
CASVSDTEAFF
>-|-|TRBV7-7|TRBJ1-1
TGTGCTAGCAGCGCAGGGAAGGGGACTGAAGCTTTCTTT
CASSAGKGTEAFF
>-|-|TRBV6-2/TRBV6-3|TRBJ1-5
TGTGCCAGCAGTTACAGAAAAAAGCCCCAGCATTTT
CASSYRKKPQHF
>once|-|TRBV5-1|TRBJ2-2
TGCGCCAGCAGGGCTAGCCTGAACACCGGGGAGCTGTTTTTT
CASRASLNTGELFF
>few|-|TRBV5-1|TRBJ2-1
TGCGCCAGCAGCCCAGGGGCCCTCTACAATGAGCAGTTCTTC
CASSPGALYNEQFF
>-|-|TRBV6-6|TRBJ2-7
TGTGCCACCCGAGACACGAAGAGCTCCTACGAGCAGTACTTC
CATRDTKSSYEQYF
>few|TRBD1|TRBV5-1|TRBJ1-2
TGCGCCAGCAGCTATGGACAGGGGGCGAATGGCTACACCTTC
CASSYGQGANGYTF
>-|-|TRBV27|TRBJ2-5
TGTGCCAGCAGTTCCGTAGGCGGTGGGGAGACCCAGTACTTC
CASSSVGGGETQYF
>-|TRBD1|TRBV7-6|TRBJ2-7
TGTGCCAGCAGCTTGGGACAGGGCTTTGGAGTCTACGAGCAGTACTTC
CASSLGQGFGVYEQYF
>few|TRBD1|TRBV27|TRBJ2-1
TGTGCCAGCAGTTTCGGGACAGGGCCTCACAATGAGCAGTTCTTC
CASSFGTGPHNEQFF
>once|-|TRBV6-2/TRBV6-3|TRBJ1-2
TGTGCCAGCAGTTACGCGGCACAGGTCTATGGCTACACCTTC
CASSYAAQVYGYTF
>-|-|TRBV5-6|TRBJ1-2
TGTGCCAGCAGCTTGGGGGAAATCAATGGCTACACCTTC
CASSLGEINGYTF
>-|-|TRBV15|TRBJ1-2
TGTGCCACCAGCAGAGATTTCGGCAGCTCTAACTATGGCTACACCTTC
CATSRDFGSSNYGYTF
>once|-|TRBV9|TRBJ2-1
TGTGCCAGCAGCGTAGACTGGACCCCCTACGAGCAGTTCTTC
CASSVDWTPYEQFF
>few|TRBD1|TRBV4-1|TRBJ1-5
TGCGCCAGCAGCCAAGATAAGTACCAGGGGGCACAGCAGCCCCAGCATTTT
CASSQDKYQGAQQPQHF
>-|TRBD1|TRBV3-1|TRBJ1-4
TGTGCCAGCAGCCAACGACAGGGGGCGTGGGAAAAACTGTTTTTT
CASSQRQGAWEKLFF
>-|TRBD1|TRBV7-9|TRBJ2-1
TGTGCCAGCAGCTTAGCCCCGGGACAGGGGGCGAACAATGAGCAGTTCTTC
CASSLAPGQGANNEQFF
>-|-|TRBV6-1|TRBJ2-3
TGTGCCAGCAGTGATCCCCGGCCAAGCACAGATACGCAGTATTTT
CASSDPRPSTDTQYF
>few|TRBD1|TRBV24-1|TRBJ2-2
TGTGCCACCAGTGATTTCAGGGGGCGCCCCGGGGAGCTGTTTTTT
CATSDFRGRPGELFF
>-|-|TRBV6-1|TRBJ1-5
TGTGCCAGCAGTCCTTTGGTGGGAAGCAATCAGCCCCAGCATTTT
CASSPLVGSNQPQHF
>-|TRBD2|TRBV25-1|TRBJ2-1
TGTGCCACTACACTAGCGGGCTCCTACAATGGGCAGTTCTTC
CATTLAGSYNGQFF
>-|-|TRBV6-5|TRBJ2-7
TGTGCCAGTCACCCTAGGGATGTTGCCTCCGAGCAGTACTTC
CASHPRDVASEQYF
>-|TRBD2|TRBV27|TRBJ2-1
TGTGCCAGCACGGGTAGGACTAGCGGGGGATACAATGAGCAGTTCTTC
CASTGRTSGGYNEQFF
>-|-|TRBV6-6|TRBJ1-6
TGTGCCAGCAGTTACCCGGACAGTGGAACCTATAATTCACCCCTCCACTTT
CASSYPDSGTYNSPLHF
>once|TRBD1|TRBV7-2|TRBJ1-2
TGTGCCAGCAGCGTCCACCGCGCCGGGACAGGGAAAGGGGCTGGCTACACCTTC
CASSVHRAGTGKGAGYTF
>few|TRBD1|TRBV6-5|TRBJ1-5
TGTGCCAGCAGTTATGGACAGGGCTTCCAGCCCCAGCATTTT
CASSYGQGFQPQHF
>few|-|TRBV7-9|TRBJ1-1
TGTGCCAGCAGTTTTGGGGTGTATGCTTTCTTT
CASSFGVYAFF
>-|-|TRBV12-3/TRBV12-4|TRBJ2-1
TGTGCCAGCAGTTTGCAGGGTATGGAGACCCAGTTCTTC
CASSLQGMETQFF
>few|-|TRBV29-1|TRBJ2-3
TGCAGCGTTCAGGGTACAGATACGCAGTATTTT
CSVQGTDTQYF
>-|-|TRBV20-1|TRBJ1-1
TGCAGTGGTGAGTGGGGTTTGAACACTGAAGCTTTCTTT
CSGEWGLNTEAFF
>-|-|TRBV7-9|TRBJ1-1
TGTGCCAGCAGCTTAGCGCTGGGACTCTCTGAAGCTTTCTTT
CASSLALGLSEAFF
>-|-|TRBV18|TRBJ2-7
TGTGCCAGCTCACAAAATGGGGACTCCCACGAGCAGTACTTC
CASSQNGDSHEQYF
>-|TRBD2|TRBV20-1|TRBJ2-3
TGCAGTGCTAGAGCCAGTAGCGGGAGGAGGGGGGATACGCAGTATTTT
CSARASSGRRGDTQYF
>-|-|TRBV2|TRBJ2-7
TGTGCCAGCAGTGAGGGGCCGTGGGGCGATGAGCAGTACTTC
CASSEGPWGDEQYF
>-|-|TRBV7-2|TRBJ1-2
TGTGCCAGCAGCTTCGCGTCCGGGCCTAACTATGGCTACACCTTC
CASSFASGPNYGYTF
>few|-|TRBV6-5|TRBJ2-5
TGTGCCAGCACTGGGCAGGGGAAAGAGACCCAGTACTTC
CASTGQGKETQYF
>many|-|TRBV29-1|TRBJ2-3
TGCAGCGTTGGAATTGGGGTCCGAGATACGCAGTATTTT
CSVGIGVRDTQYF
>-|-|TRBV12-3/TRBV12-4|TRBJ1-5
TGTGCCAGCAGTTTAGTACAGGGAGCTCAGCCCCAGCATTTT
CASSLVQGAQPQHF
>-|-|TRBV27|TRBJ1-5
TGTGCCAGCAGTTTAACCCCTTTGGCAGCAAAGGATCAGCCCCAGCATTTT
CASSLTPLAAKDQPQHF
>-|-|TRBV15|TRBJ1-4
TGTGCCACCAGCAGGGATGCGGGGGTAGATGAAAAACTGTTTTTT
CATSRDAGVDEKLFF
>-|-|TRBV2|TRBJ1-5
TGTGCCAGCAGTGAAGCGTGGCAGGTGGGGCCCGGACCCCCGCCCCAGCATTTT
CASSEAWQVGPGPPPQHF
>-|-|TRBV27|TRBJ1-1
TGTGCCAGCAGTTTATCATTATACACTGAAGCTTTCTTT
CASSLSLYTEAFF
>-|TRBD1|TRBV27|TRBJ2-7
TGTGCCAGCAGAGCCGGGGACAGGGTGACGTACTTC
CASRAGDRVTYF